A single sample gave rise to the 10 T cell receptor beta chains below, sequenced in a study of OX40 agonist ivuxolimab in advanced cancers. Sequencing was performed with immunoSEQ multiplex PCR; in TCRdb, only in-frame clones are kept and a portion is missing. This sample has roughly 73,000 clones; about 90% occur once, and the top ten carry about 2.3%. Sequenced material: CD4+ or CD8+ T cells sorted from blood, taken in a trial of the OX40 agonist ivuxolimab. These receptors were taken from an adult with an advanced solid tumor such as melanoma, head and neck, liver or kidney cancer.

This clone has just a few counts. The V gene is TRBV29-1, the J gene TRBJ2-7; 8 bases agree with TRBD1. V was clipped by 4 bases and J by 6 bases; unmatched bases: 5. This CDR3 has 12 residues. Germline values: CDR1 SQVTM, CDR2 ANQGSEA. CDR3 residues: CSVGTGLSEQYF. The CDR3 nucleotides are TGCAGCGTTGGGACAGGGTTGTCCGAGCAGTACTTC.

The V gene is TRBV5-8, the J gene TRBJ2-5; 9 bases are shared with TRBD2. The trim removed 3 bases at V and 5 bases at J, leaving 14 bases unmatched. The CDR3 is made up of 17 amino acids. Germline V gene lookup returns CDR1 SGHTS and CDR2 YDEGEE. The CDR3 region has the DNA TGTGCCAGCAGCTCCCTGGGAGCGGGGGGCTCCCGGGAGACCCAGTACTTC. Translating it yields CASSSLGAGGSRETQYF. The variable domain in full, completed from reference TRBV5-8 and TRBJ2-5, reads EAGVTQSPTHLIKTRGQQATLRCSPISGHTSVYWYQQALGLGLQFLLWYDEGEERNRGNFPPRFSGRQFPNYSSELNVNALELEDSALYLCASSSLGAGGSRETQYFGPGTRLLVL.

The genes are TRBV7-2 and TRBJ2-1; 14 nucleotides agree with TRBD2. The CDR3 contains 17 residues. CDR1 is SGHTA and CDR2 is FQGNSA in the germline V gene. The J segment lost 4 bases and the V segment lost 7 bases, leaving 9 bases of the junction unmatched. The CDR3 coding sequence is TGTGCCAGCAAGCCCGGGACTAGCGGGAGTAAGTACAATGAGCAGTTCTTC. Translating gives CASKPGTSGSKYNEQFF.

The chain carries TRBV5-1 and TRBJ2-5; D is uncertain. The assigned J gene may be wrong: the sequence end matches TRBJ2-7 better. This CDR3 has 13 residues. Looked up from germline, CDR1 is SGHRS and CDR2 is YFSETQ. CDR3 in amino acids: CASSLEGHYEQYF. CDR3 in DNA: TGCGCCAGCAGCTTGGAAGGGCACTACGAGCAGTACTTC.

The chain combines TRBV5-1 with TRBJ1-1; no clear D gene. V was clipped by 3 bases and J by 1 base, with 10 bases between them. The CDR3 contains 14 residues. CDR1 and CDR2 from the germline V gene are SGHRS and YFSETQ. The CDR3 here is CASSSTPGNTEAFF. The CDR3 DNA reads TGCGCCAGCAGCTCGACCCCGGGGAACACTGAAGCTTTCTTT. Based on the CDR3 plus reference TRBV5-1 and TRBJ1-1, the full variable domain is KAGVTQTPRYLIKTRGQQVTLSCSPISGHRSVSWYQQTPGQGLQFLFEYFSETQRNKGNFPGRFSGRQFSNSRSEMNVSTLELGDSALYLCASSSTPGNTEAFFGQGTRLTVV.

The chain uses TRBV7-8 and TRBJ2-7; perhaps D is TRBD1 or TRBD2 (5 bases each). The CDR3 length is 15 residues. V was cut by 5 bases and J by 7 bases, with 21 bases left in between. Germline-derived CDR1 and CDR2 are SGHVS and FQNEAQ. In DNA form, the CDR3 reads TGTGCCAGCAGCCCCCCCGGGGCAGGCGCTAGAGAGCAGTACTTC. Encoded protein: CASSPPGAGAREQYF.

This clone was seen just once. The chain is built from TRBV7-9 and TRBJ2-7, with a weak D call TRBD2 (6 bases). V gave up 7 bases and J gave up 3 bases, with 13 bases separating them. CDR1 is SEHNR and CDR2 is FQNEAQ in the germline V gene (reference sequence). The CDR3 spans 13 residues. The CDR3 reads CASTQEEGYEQYF. The CDR3 nucleotides read TGTGCCAGCACCCAAGAGGAGGGCTACGAGCAGTACTTC.

The chain employs TRBV10-3 and TRBJ1-2, with D maybe TRBD1 (5 bases). The V gene's germline CDR1 is ENHRY and CDR2 SYGVKD. Trimming left V 4 bases short and J 1 base short, with 10 bases between. The CDR3 runs to 14 residues. CDR3 DNA sequence: TGTGCCATCAGTGCGGACAACTTTAACTATGGCTACACCTTC. Protein sequence: CAISADNFNYGYTF.

The CDR3 DNA sequence: TGTGCCAGCACTCCAGGGTGGGGAACTAGCACAGATACGCAGTATTTT. It translates to CASTPGWGTSTDTQYF. The chain carries TRBV5-8 and TRBJ2-3, with a tentative D call TRBD1 (5 bases). The CDR3 length is 16 residues. V was trimmed by 6 bases and J by 0 bases, leaving 17 bases between them. CDR1 and CDR2 (germline): SGHTS, YDEGEE.

The V call is TRBV6-5, the J call TRBJ1-4; 8 bases fit TRBD1. There are 14 residues in the CDR3. Per germline, CDR1 MNHEY and CDR2 SVGAGI. After removal of 7 bases from V and 3 bases from J, the junction contained 4 bases not matched to a gene. CDR3 protein: CASKQGEANEKLFF. CDR3 nucleotide sequence: TGTGCCAGCAAACAGGGGGAGGCTAATGAAAAACTGTTTTTT.